The T cell receptor beta chain described here comes from a study of cytomegalovirus exposure and HLA in healthy donors. Both 60 Vbeta primers and 13 Jbeta primers went into the PCR. Profiled with immunoSEQ multiplex PCR; TCRdb holds only in-frame clones, not every one. In the table there are 65,000 to 90,000 clones, roughly 73% of which are singletons. The junction had 2 bases not matched to a gene; V was cut back by 6 bases and J by 4 bases. The CDR3 has 13 amino acids. Germline CDR1 SQVTM, CDR2 ANQGSEA. The V call is TRBV29-1, the J call TRBJ2-3, with 12 bases lining up with TRBD2. This TCR was recovered from a woman aged 40 to 50 in good health and CMV-seropositive. Sequencing was carried out using PBMCs. CDR3 bases: TGCAGCGTCAGGACTAGCGGGGCAGATACGCAGTATTTT. Its protein product is CSVRTSGADTQYF.